This TCR beta chain was captured in a study of T cell changes during pregnancy in multiple sclerosis. Per germline, CDR1 SGHNT and CDR2 YENEEA. The CDR3 sequence is 15 residues long. V was cut by 0 bases and J by 0 bases, with 9 bases left in between. Generated by immunoSEQ multiplex PCR, the TCRdb table keeps only in-frame clones and is missing some. The table shows about 80,000 clones, with approximately 90% occurring only once. The chain is built from TRBV11-3 and TRBJ2-7; unclear D gene. This receptor was obtained from a female donor with multiple sclerosis, enrolled in a pregnancy study. Specimen: peripheral blood, collected before pregnancy. The CDR3 DNA reads as TGTGCCAGCAGCTTAGAGGTGTGGAGCTCCTACGAGCAGTACTTC. Translating gives CASSLEVWSSYEQYF.